This passage covers 17 T cell receptor beta chains from one sample sequenced in a study of T cells in localized non-small cell lung cancer. The table came from immunoSEQ multiplex PCR; TCRdb's copy has only in-frame clones and leaves some out. The sample carries roughly 89,000 clones, approximately 91% recorded once. The sequenced sample was PBMCs, obtained before any cancer treatment. The receptor set was obtained from a woman aged 40 to 75 with stage II squamous cell lung carcinoma.

The V and J genes are TRBV5-1 and TRBJ2-3, with no clear D. Trimming took off 2 bases at V and 0 bases at J, with 10 bases between the two ends. The length of the CDR3 is 15 residues. Germline V CDR1 and CDR2: SGHRS, YFSETQ. The CDR3 is CASSLDSVSTDTQYF. DNA of the CDR3: TGCGCCAGCAGCTTAGACTCCGTCAGCACAGATACGCAGTATTTT.

V is TRBV7-6 and J is TRBJ1-1, with TRBD1 as a possible D gene (5 bases). Germline V lookup: CDR1 SGHVS, CDR2 FNYEAQ. The CDR3 runs to 16 residues. Trimming removed 1 base from V and 5 bases from J, with 17 bases in between. The CDR3 DNA sequence: TGTGCCAGCAGCTTAGAGGCAGGGTGGATTCGGACTGAAGCTTTCTTT. This encodes CASSLEAGWIRTEAFF.

V usage is TRBV19 and J usage is TRBJ1-5; TRBD1 aligns across 10 bases. Germline values: CDR1 LNHDA, CDR2 SQIVND (reference sequence). This CDR3 spans 14 amino acids. The ends lost 1 base at V and 7 bases at J; junction bases unmatched: 1. The CDR3: CASSIGDRGQPQHF. In DNA, the CDR3 is TGTGCCAGTAGTATAGGGGACAGGGGACAGCCCCAGCATTTT.

The rearrangement links TRBV7-9 to TRBJ2-5; D is uncertain. V lost 1 base and J lost 8, with 14 bases in between. This CDR3 is 14 amino acids long. CDR1 and CDR2 (germline): SEHNR, FQNEAQ (reference sequence). In DNA, the CDR3 is TGTGCCAGCAGCTTAGGTTTGAGAGAGAGAACCCAGTACTTC. It is translated as CASSLGLRERTQYF.

The V call is TRBV10-3, the J call TRBJ1-6, with D tentatively TRBD1 (5 bases). Germline loops: CDR1 ENHRY, CDR2 SYGVKD. The V gene lost 3 bases and the J gene lost 7 bases, with 7 bases spanning the gap. The CDR3 covers 13 residues. CDR3: CAISDWGNSPLHF. As DNA, the CDR3 is TGTGCCATCAGTGACTGGGGGAATTCACCCCTCCACTTT.

The rearrangement links TRBV4-1 to TRBJ1-5; TRBD1 is a possible D gene (5 bases). Germline-derived CDR1 and CDR2 are MGHRA and YSYEKL. Between the trimmed V and J ends, which lost 1 base and 5 bases, there was a span of 12 bases. There are 15 residues in the CDR3. The CDR3, as DNA: TGCGCCAGCAGCCAAGTCCCAGGGTCGGATCAGCCCCAGCATTTT. It encodes CASSQVPGSDQPQHF.

This sequence joins TRBV7-8 and TRBJ2-7; D unresolved. Per the germline V gene, CDR1 is SGHVS and CDR2 is FQNEAQ. The germline V and J ends were trimmed by 5 bases and 2 bases, with 7 bases remaining between them. The CDR3 is 12 amino acids. CDR3 sequence (DNA): TGTGCCAGCAGCATTCGGGCCTACGAGCAGTACTTC. Encoded protein: CASSIRAYEQYF.

CDR3 bases: TGTGCCAGCAGTGAAGATCGAGCCAGGGGGCAGGGCGAGCAGTACTTC. It is translated as CASSEDRARGQGEQYF. The chain joins TRBV6-1 to TRBJ2-7; TRBD1 matches at 8 bases. From germline, CDR1 is MNHNS and CDR2 SASEGT. The CDR3 contains 16 residues. V lost 1 base and J lost 6; bases outside the gene matches: 11.

The CDR3, as DNA: TGTGCCACCAGCAGGGAGAAGTCTGCCTTTTATGGCTACACCTTC. Translating gives CATSREKSAFYGYTF. This chain links TRBV15 with TRBJ1-2; D gene uncertain. The CDR3 contains 15 residues. Between the trimmed V and J ends, which lost 3 bases and 5 bases, there was a span of 16 bases. In germline, CDR1 is LNHNV, CDR2 YYDKDF (reference sequence).

The chain employs TRBV5-6 and TRBJ2-7, with TRBD1 matching over 9 bases. After removal of 2 bases from V and 6 bases from J, the junction contained 9 bases not matched to a gene. Germline-derived CDR1 and CDR2 are SGHDT and YYEEEE. The CDR3 is 15 residues long. In DNA, the CDR3 is TGTGCCAGCAGCTTTTCCGGGGGACAGGGTCTCGAGCAGTACTTC. Protein sequence: CASSFSGGQGLEQYF.

The rearrangement uses TRBV7-6 and TRBJ2-3; D possibly corresponds to TRBD1 (6 bases). The CDR3 has 15 amino acids. Trimming cost V 5 bases and J 0 bases, with 12 bases left between them. Germline V gene lookup returns CDR1 SGHVS and CDR2 FNYEAQ. CDR3 sequence (DNA): TGTGCCAGCAGCGCGCGGACAGCTAGCACAGATACGCAGTATTTT. It translates to CASSARTASTDTQYF. Based on the CDR3 plus reference TRBV7-6 and TRBJ2-3, the full variable domain is GAGVSQSPRYKVTKRGQDVALRCDPISGHVSLYWYRQALGQGPEFLTYFNYEAQQDKSGLPNDRFSAERPEGSISTLTIQRTEQRDSAMYRCASSARTASTDTQYFGPGTRLTVL.

V is TRBV19 and J is TRBJ2-5; D call uncertain. Trimming shortened V by 4 bases and J by 1 base, and 7 bases separated the two germline ends. The germline V gene has CDR1 LNHDA and CDR2 SQIVND (reference sequence). The CDR3 is made up of 13 amino acids. CDR3 sequence (DNA): TGTGCCAGTAGTAGGGGTATCCAAGAGACCCAGTACTTC. This translates into CASSRGIQETQYF.

This clone has only one observation. The DNA of the CDR3 is TGTGCCACCAGCAGAGTCGGGCAGGGGGCGGACACCGGGGAGCTGTTTTTT. It specifies CATSRVGQGADTGELFF. The chain has TRBV15 and TRBJ2-2, with 8 bases matching TRBD1. CDR3 size: 17 residues. Trimming cost V 1 base and J 3 bases; bases outside gene matches: 7. Per germline, CDR1 LNHNV and CDR2 YYDKDF (reference sequence).

The V call is TRBV27, the J call TRBJ2-1; the D gene is possibly TRBD1 (5 bases). The CDR3 has 15 residues. V lost 7 bases and J 0 bases, leaving 13 bases between the germline ends. Germline V gene lookup returns CDR1 MNHEY and CDR2 SMNVEV (reference sequence). The CDR3 DNA reads TGTGCCAGCACTAAAGGGGTGAGCTCCTACAATGAGCAGTTCTTC. Protein: CASTKGVSSYNEQFF.

The CDR3 region is CAWSTGLKAFF. The CDR3 nucleotides are TGTGCCTGGAGCACAGGGCTAAAGGCTTTCTTT. The chain couples TRBV30 to TRBJ1-1; TRBD1 might be the D (6 bases). This CDR3 has 11 residues. The germline V gene has CDR1 GTSNPN and CDR2 SVGIG (reference sequence). Trimming took off 3 bases at V and 11 bases at J, with 13 bases between the two ends.

The sample holds a few counts of this clone. The CDR3 DNA reads as TGTGCCAGCAGCCCCTCTTGGGGCACAGATACGCAGTATTTT. Its translation is CASSPSWGTDTQYF. The chain joins TRBV7-2 to TRBJ2-3; no clear D. This CDR3 contains 14 residues. In germline, CDR1 is SGHTA, CDR2 FQGNSA. The germline V and J ends were trimmed by 5 bases and 1 base, with 10 bases remaining between them.

The chain has TRBV2 and TRBJ1-2, with 11 bases aligning to TRBD1. V lost 7 bases to trimming and J lost 8 bases; unmatched junction nucleotides: 9. Germline V gene lookup returns CDR1 SNHLY and CDR2 FYNNEI. This CDR3 is 14 amino acids long. The CDR3 nucleotides read TGTGCCAGCACTTCAACCGGGACAGGGGGAGGCTACACCTTC. As protein: CASTSTGTGGGYTF.